These 24 T cell receptor beta chains originate from one sample sequenced in a study of blood T cell repertoires in COVID-19. TCRdb keeps only in-frame clones here, not all; method: immunoSEQ multiplex PCR. The top ten clones hold about 8% of a sample with more than 150,000 clones, approximately 81% of them seen once. Sequenced input: PBMCs or T cells enriched from blood (not recorded which). The receptor source for this set is a woman between 45 and 60 years old who had recovered from COVID-19.

Here the CDR3 DNA reads TGTGCCAGCAGTCCAGGGGGTGGGGACTATGGCTACACCTTC. Residues: CASSPGGGDYGYTF. J is TRBJ1-2 and V is TRBV2, with 7 bases matching TRBD1. Per germline, CDR1 SNHLY and CDR2 FYNNEI. V shed 5 bases and J 3 bases; nucleotides not matched to a gene: 6. The CDR3 runs 14 residues.

The chain combines TRBV4-2 with TRBJ1-2; D may be TRBD1 (5 bases). Looked up from germline, CDR1 is LGHNA and CDR2 is YNFKEQ. V was clipped by 1 base and J by 1 base, with 22 bases between them. This CDR3 comprises 19 residues. The CDR3 loop reads CASSQGAGVGASYNYGYTF. CDR3 DNA: TGTGCCAGCAGCCAAGGGGCAGGAGTAGGGGCATCCTATAACTATGGCTACACCTTC.

The V gene is TRBV2, the J gene TRBJ2-1; possibly TRBD1 for D (5 bases). Looked up from germline, CDR1 is SNHLY and CDR2 is FYNNEI. Trimming took off 4 bases at V and 8 bases at J, with 15 bases between the two ends. This CDR3 is 14 amino acids long. CDR3 nucleotide sequence: TGTGCCAGCAGTGTAATTCAGGGAAGGCATGAGCAGTTCTTC. Residues: CASSVIQGRHEQFF.

CDR3 bases: TGTGCCAGCCGGACAGGGTTGGGCACAGATACGCAGTATTTT. Translating it yields CASRTGLGTDTQYF. V gene TRBV18 combines with J gene TRBJ2-3; 8 nucleotides align to TRBD1. CDR1 and CDR2 from the germline V gene are KGHSH and LQKENI. Losses at the gene ends were 8 bases for V and 1 base for J; bases not matched to a gene: 5. This CDR3 comprises 14 residues.

This clone occurred once. Other nucleotide sequences in the sample specify the same CDR3. The chain recombines TRBV5-1 with TRBJ2-6, with D perhaps matching TRBD1 (5 bases). The germline V gene has CDR1 SGHRS and CDR2 YFSETQ. With 2 bases removed from V and 1 base from J, the gap between germline ends came to 7 bases. The CDR3 length is 15 residues. CDR3 sequence (DNA): TGCGCCAGCAGCTTCTCAGGGTCTGGGGCCAACGTCCTGACTTTC. Amino acids: CASSFSGSGANVLTF.

The chain links TRBV13 to TRBJ2-5; no clear D. V was shortened by 1 base and J by 2 bases, with 8 bases between the two germline ends. CDR1 and CDR2 from the germline V gene are PRHDT and FYEKMQ (reference sequence). The CDR3 contains 14 residues. DNA of the CDR3: TGTGCCAGCAGCTTAGCGGGTCGGCAAGAGACCCAGTACTTC. Encoded protein: CASSLAGRQETQYF.

J is TRBJ1-2 and V is TRBV11-3, with 9 bases identical to TRBD1. The V segment lost 5 bases and the J segment 6 bases; nucleotides outside the gene matches: 7. The germline V gene has CDR1 SGHNT and CDR2 YENEEA. This CDR3 is built from 14 residues. In nucleotides, the CDR3 is TGTGCCAGCAGCCCTGGACAGGGGCTCCATGGCTACACCTTC. It is translated as CASSPGQGLHGYTF.

The chain recombines TRBV5-5 with TRBJ1-4; D gene uncertain. Trimming pared 6 bases from V and 7 bases from J, leaving 19 bases between. The germline CDR1 and CDR2 sequences are SGHKS and YYEKEE (reference sequence). The CDR3 loop spans 15 amino acids. The CDR3 DNA follows: TGTGCCAGCACCTTCCGGGAGGGCTGGAGTGAAAAACTGTTTTTT. The encoded protein is CASTFREGWSEKLFF.

J is TRBJ1-3 and V is TRBV4-3; 8 nucleotides match TRBD1. V trimming: 2 bases; J trimming: 1 base; junction bases outside the gene matches: 4. The germline V gene encodes CDR1 LGHNA and CDR2 YSLEER. This CDR3 has 16 residues. In nucleotides, the CDR3 is TGCGCCAGCAGCCAATTCGGGACAGGTTCTGGAAACACCATATATTTT. Encoded protein: CASSQFGTGSGNTIYF.

The chain is built from TRBV28 and TRBJ2-1; D is ambiguous. V lost 5 bases and J lost 2, with 13 bases in between. Germline V CDR1 and CDR2: MDHEN, SYDVKM. This CDR3 is 15 amino acids long. The DNA for the CDR3 is TGTGCCAGCAGTCCCACTTCTCCAACCTACAATGAGCAGTTCTTC. It codes for CASSPTSPTYNEQFF.

In this sample, this clone turned up once. The chain carries TRBV2 and TRBJ2-2, with D possibly matching TRBD2 (7 bases). Trimming left V 6 bases short and J 5 bases short, with 13 bases between. The CDR3 length is 14 residues. The V gene's germline CDR1 is SNHLY and CDR2 FYNNEI. As DNA, the CDR3 is TGTGCCAGCAGGGGGGGGCTATTGACCGGGGAGCTGTTTTTT. Encoded protein: CASRGGLLTGELFF.

This sequence joins TRBV18 and TRBJ1-5, with D hard to call. The V gene lost 4 bases and the J gene lost 1 base, with 17 bases spanning the gap. The CDR3 sequence is 17 residues long. The germline V gene has CDR1 KGHSH and CDR2 LQKENI. The CDR3 spells CASSLSTPEVSNQPQHF. The DNA for the CDR3 is TGTGCCAGCTCACTTTCGACTCCGGAAGTAAGCAATCAGCCCCAGCATTTT.

The gene calls are TRBV14 and TRBJ2-1; D uncertain. The V gene's germline CDR1 is SGHDN and CDR2 FVKESK. CDR3 length: 15 residues. The V and J ends lost 2 bases and 0 bases respectively, with 8 bases between them. The CDR3 here is CASSQRSGSYNEQFF. The CDR3 coding sequence is TGTGCCAGCAGCCAAAGGTCAGGCTCCTACAATGAGCAGTTCTTC.

V usage is TRBV3-1 (or the pseudogene TRBV3-2) and J usage is TRBJ2-7, with 9 nucleotides matching TRBD1. This CDR3 is 13 amino acids long. Germline V lookup: CDR1 LGHDT, CDR2 YNNKEL (reference sequence). V was clipped by 5 bases and J by 2 bases; unmatched bases: 1. The CDR3 nucleotides read TGTGCCAGCAGCTGGACAGGGGCCTACGAGCAGTACTTC. Protein product: CASSWTGAYEQYF.

This sequence joins TRBV6-2 or TRBV6-3 and TRBJ1-2; tentative D call: TRBD1 (5 bases). CDR1 and CDR2 (germline): MNHEY, SVGEGT. V shed 0 bases and J shed 2 bases, with 10 bases lying between them. The CDR3 totals 15 residues. Written as DNA, the CDR3 is TGTGCCAGCAGTTACTCGACAGCCTTCAACTATGGCTACACCTTC. Translation: CASSYSTAFNYGYTF.

The CDR3 loop is CASSLGPLYEQYF. CDR3 bases: TGTGCCAGCAGCTTAGGGCCGCTCTACGAGCAGTACTTC. The V and J genes are TRBV7-8 and TRBJ2-7; D not resolved. Germline V gene sequence: CDR1 SGHVS, CDR2 FQNEAQ. Trimming stripped 1 base from V and 3 bases from J, with 7 bases between. The CDR3 contains 13 residues.

The CDR3 region is CASGRLGGATYNEQFF. The DNA of the CDR3 is TGTGCCAGCGGTCGACTAGGCGGGGCGACCTACAATGAGCAGTTCTTC. This chain connects TRBV2 to TRBJ2-1, with D possibly being TRBD2 (6 bases). V was shortened by 8 bases and J by 2 bases, with 19 bases between the two germline ends. CDR3 size: 16 residues. Germline CDR1 is SNHLY and CDR2 is FYNNEI.

V is TRBV5-5 and J is TRBJ2-1, with 10 bases fitting TRBD2. This CDR3 has 16 residues. V gave up 4 bases and J gave up 7 bases; unmatched junction bases: 11. CDR1 is SGHKS and CDR2 is YYEKEE in the germline V gene (reference sequence). The CDR3 coding sequence is TGTGCCAGCAGCCGGGCCGGGACTAGCGTTGGGAATGAGCAGTTCTTC. It translates to CASSRAGTSVGNEQFF.

The genes are TRBV2 and TRBJ1-4, with D maybe TRBD1 (5 bases). The germline V gene encodes CDR1 SNHLY and CDR2 FYNNEI. This CDR3 is built from 16 residues. V was cut by 4 bases and J by 0 bases, with 12 bases left in between. The CDR3 DNA follows: TGTGCCAGCAGTGGGGGCCAGCAATCAACTAATGAAAAACTGTTTTTT. It codes for CASSGGQQSTNEKLFF.

V usage is TRBV7-6 and J usage is TRBJ2-1; possible D gene TRBD1, 6 bases. The CDR3 is 13 amino acids. Germline V gene data show CDR1 as SGHVS and CDR2 as FNYEAQ. Trimming stripped 4 bases from V and 10 bases from J, with 14 bases between. As DNA, the CDR3 is TGTGCCAGCAGCTCCGTCACAGGGCGCGAGCAGTTCTTC. Translation: CASSSVTGREQFF.

The rearrangement joins TRBV25-1 to TRBJ1-4; 10 bases align to TRBD1. V shed 4 bases and J 5 bases; nucleotides not matched to a gene: 1. Germline V gene lookup returns CDR1 MGHDK and CDR2 SYGVNS. This CDR3 has 14 amino acids. The CDR3 here is CASSVGQGNEKLFF. The CDR3 DNA follows: TGTGCCAGCAGTGTGGGACAGGGGAATGAAAAACTGTTTTTT. The full variable domain, in which reference TRBV25-1 and TRBJ1-4 provide the parts outside the CDR3, is EADIYQTPRYLVIGTGKKITLECSQTMGHDKMYWYQQDPGMELHLIHYSYGVNSTEKGDLSSESTVSRIRTEHFPLTLESARPSHTSQYLCASSVGQGNEKLFFGSGTQLSVL.

This clone has just a few counts. The chain combines TRBV5-4 with TRBJ2-1, with D possibly being TRBD2 (6 bases). The germline V gene encodes CDR1 SGHNT and CDR2 YYREEE (reference sequence). Trimming took 4 bases from V and 5 from J, leaving 19 bases between them. This CDR3 spans 16 amino acids. CDR3 DNA: TGTGCCAGCAGCACCCAGGGACTCCCGGGAGACAATGAGCAGTTCTTC. Translating gives CASSTQGLPGDNEQFF.

The V and J genes are TRBV7-2 and TRBJ2-5; D remains unclear. This CDR3 contains 14 residues. Germline loops: CDR1 SGHTA, CDR2 FQGNSA. V dropped 2 bases and J dropped 3 bases, with 10 bases sitting between them. CDR3 region: CASSLSLIEETQYF. For the CDR3, the DNA is TGTGCCAGCAGCTTATCCCTAATCGAAGAGACCCAGTACTTC. The full variable domain, its missing parts supplied by reference TRBV7-2 and TRBJ2-5, is GAGVSQSPSNKVTEKGKDVELRCDPISGHTALYWYRQSLGQGLEFLIYFQGNSAPDKSGLPSDRFSAERTGGSVSTLTIQRTQQEDSAVYLCASSLSLIEETQYFGPGTRLLVL.

V usage is TRBV28 and J usage is TRBJ2-2, with 8 nucleotides matching TRBD2. Unmatched junction bases numbered 9, after V lost 1 base and J lost 8 bases. This CDR3 is 16 amino acids long. Per germline, CDR1 MDHEN and CDR2 SYDVKM. CDR3 nucleotide sequence: TGTGCCAGCAGTTTATTTGCAGCGGGAGATACTGGGGAGCTGTTTTTT. Encoded protein: CASSLFAAGDTGELFF.